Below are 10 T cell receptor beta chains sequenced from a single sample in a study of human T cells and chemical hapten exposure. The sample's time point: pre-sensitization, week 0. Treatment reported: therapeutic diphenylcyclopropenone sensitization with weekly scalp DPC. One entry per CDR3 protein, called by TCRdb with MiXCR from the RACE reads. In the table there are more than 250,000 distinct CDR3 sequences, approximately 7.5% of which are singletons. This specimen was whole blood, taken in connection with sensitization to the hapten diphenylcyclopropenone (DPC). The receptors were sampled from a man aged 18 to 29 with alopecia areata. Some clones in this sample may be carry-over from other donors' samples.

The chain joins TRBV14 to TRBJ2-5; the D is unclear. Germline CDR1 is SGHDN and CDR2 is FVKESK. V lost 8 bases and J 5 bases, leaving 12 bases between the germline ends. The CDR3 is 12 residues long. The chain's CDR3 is CASYPDWETQYF. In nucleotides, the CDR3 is TGTGCCAGCTACCCCGACTGGGAGACCCAGTACTTC.

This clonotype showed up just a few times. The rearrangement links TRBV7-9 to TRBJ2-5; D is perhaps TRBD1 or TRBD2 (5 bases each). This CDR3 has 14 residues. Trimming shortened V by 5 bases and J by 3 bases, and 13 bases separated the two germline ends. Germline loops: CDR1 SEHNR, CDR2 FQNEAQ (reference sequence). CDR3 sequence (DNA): TGTGCCAGCAGCCCTGGGACCGCTAAAGAGACCCAGTACTTC. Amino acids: CASSPGTAKETQYF.

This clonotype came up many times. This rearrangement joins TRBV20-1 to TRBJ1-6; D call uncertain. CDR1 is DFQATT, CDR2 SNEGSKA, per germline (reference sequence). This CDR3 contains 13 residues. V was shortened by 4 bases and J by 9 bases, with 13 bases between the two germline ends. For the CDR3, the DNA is TGCAGTGCTAAAACGACGGGCACTTCACCCCTCCACTTT. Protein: CSAKTTGTSPLHF.

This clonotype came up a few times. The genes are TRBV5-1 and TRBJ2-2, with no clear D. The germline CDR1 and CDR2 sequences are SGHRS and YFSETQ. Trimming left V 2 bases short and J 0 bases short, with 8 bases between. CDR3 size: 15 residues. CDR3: CASSFLASNTGELFF. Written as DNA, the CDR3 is TGCGCCAGCAGCTTTTTGGCGTCGAACACCGGGGAGCTGTTTTTT. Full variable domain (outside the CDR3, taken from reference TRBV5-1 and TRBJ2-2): KAGVTQTPRYLIKTRGQQVTLSCSPISGHRSVSWYQQTPGQGLQFLFEYFSETQRNKGNFPGRFSGRQFSNSRSEMNVSTLELGDSALYLCASSFLASNTGELFFGEGSRLTVL.

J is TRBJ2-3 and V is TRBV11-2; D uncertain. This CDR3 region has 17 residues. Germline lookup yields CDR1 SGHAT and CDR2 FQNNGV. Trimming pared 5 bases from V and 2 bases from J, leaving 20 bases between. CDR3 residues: CASSTYMGKTITDTQYF. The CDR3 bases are TGTGCCAGCAGCACCTACATGGGGAAGACGATCACAGATACGCAGTATTTT.

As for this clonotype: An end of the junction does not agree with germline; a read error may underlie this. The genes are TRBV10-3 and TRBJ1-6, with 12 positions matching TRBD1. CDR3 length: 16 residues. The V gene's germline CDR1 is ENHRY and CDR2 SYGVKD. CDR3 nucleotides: TGTGTCATCAGTCCACCGGGACAGGGGGCTCTCGCACCCCTCCACTTT. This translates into CVISPPGQGALAPLHF.

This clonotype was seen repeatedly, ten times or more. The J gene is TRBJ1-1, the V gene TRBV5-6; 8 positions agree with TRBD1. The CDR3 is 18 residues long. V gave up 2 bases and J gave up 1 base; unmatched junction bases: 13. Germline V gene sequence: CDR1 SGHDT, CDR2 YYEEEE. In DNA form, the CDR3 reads TGTGCCAGCAGCTTTCGCTATACTGGGCAGGGGGCGAACACTGAAGCTTTCTTT. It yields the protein CASSFRYTGQGANTEAFF.

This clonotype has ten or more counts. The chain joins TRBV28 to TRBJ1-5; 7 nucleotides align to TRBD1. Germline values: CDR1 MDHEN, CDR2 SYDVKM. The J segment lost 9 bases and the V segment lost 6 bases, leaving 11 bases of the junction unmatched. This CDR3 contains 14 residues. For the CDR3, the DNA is TGTGCCAGCAGCCCTAGGGGGCGAGATTGGCCCCAGCATTTT. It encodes CASSPRGRDWPQHF.

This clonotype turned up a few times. The CDR3 DNA sequence: TGTGCCACCAGGGGCCCGATGACAGGGGCGGAAAACATTCAGTACTTC. It translates to CATRGPMTGAENIQYF. V is TRBV15 and J is TRBJ2-4; 8 bases line up with TRBD1. J lost 5 bases, V lost 6 bases, and 12 bases had no gene match. Germline V gene data show CDR1 as LNHNV and CDR2 as YYDKDF (reference sequence). This CDR3 is built from 16 residues.

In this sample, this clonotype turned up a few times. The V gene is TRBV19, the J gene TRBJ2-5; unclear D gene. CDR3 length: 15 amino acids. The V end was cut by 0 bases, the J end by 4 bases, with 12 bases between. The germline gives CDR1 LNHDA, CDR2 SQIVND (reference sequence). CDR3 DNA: TGTGCCAGTAGTATAGAATGGCGGCCCCGAGAGACCCAGTACTTC. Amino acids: CASSIEWRPRETQYF.